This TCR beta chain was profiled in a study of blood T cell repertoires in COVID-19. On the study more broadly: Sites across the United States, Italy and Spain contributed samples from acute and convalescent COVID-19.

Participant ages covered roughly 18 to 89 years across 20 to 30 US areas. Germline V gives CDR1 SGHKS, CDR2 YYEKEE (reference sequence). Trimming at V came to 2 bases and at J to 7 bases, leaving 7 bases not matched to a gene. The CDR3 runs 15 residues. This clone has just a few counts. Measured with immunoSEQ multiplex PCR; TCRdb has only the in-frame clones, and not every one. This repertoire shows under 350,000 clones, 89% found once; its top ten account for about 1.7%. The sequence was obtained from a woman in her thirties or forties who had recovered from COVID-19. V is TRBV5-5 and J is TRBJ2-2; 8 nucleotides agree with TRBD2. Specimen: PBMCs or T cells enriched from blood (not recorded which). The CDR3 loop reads CASSFGGRYSGELFF. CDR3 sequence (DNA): TGTGCCAGCAGCTTCGGCGGGAGGTATAGCGGGGAGCTGTTTTTT.